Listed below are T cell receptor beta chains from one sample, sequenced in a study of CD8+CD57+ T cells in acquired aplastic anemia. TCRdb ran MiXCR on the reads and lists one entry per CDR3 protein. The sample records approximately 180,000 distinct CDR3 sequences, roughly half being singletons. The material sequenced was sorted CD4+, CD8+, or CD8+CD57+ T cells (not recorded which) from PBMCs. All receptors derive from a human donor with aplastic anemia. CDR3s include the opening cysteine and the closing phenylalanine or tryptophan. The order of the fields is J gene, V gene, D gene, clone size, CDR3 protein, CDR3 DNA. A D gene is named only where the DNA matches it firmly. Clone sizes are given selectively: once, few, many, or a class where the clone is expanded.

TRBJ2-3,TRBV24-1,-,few,CATSDGNTDTQYF,TGTGCCACCAGTGATGGGAACACAGATACGCAGTATTTT
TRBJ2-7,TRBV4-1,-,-,CTGSQDRTNEQYF,TGCACCGGCAGCCAAGATCGTACTAACGAGCAGTACTTC
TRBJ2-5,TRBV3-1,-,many,CASSPLPQGSQETQYF,TGTGCCAGCAGCCCACTCCCCCAGGGAAGTCAAGAGACCCAGTACTTC
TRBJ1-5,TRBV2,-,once,CASREYSGQPQHF,TGTGCCAGCAGGGAATATAGCGGGCAGCCCCAGCATTTT
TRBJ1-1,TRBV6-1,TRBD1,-,CASKGAVTEAFF,TGTGCCAGTAAGGGGGCGGTCACTGAAGCTTTCTTT
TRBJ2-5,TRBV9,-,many,CASSVNPGDSQETQYF,TGTGCCAGCAGCGTCAATCCGGGGGACAGCCAAGAGACCCAGTACTTC
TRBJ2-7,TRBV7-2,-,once,CASSLAGRLYEQYF,TGTGCCAGCAGCTTAGCGGGGCGGCTGTACGAGCAGTACTTC
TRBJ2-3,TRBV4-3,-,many,CASSQESAPSGTDTQYF,TGCGCCAGCAGCCAAGAATCGGCACCCTCGGGGACAGATACGCAGTATTTT
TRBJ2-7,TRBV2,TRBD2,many,CASSESWGGRNEQYF,TGTGCCAGCAGTGAATCGTGGGGGGGGAGAAACGAGCAGTACTTC
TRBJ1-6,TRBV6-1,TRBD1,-,CASTEGTGGSPLHF,TGTGCCAGCACCGAGGGAACAGGGGGTTCACCCCTCCACTTT
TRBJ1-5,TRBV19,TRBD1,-,CASTRGGTDQPQHF,TGTGCCAGTACCAGGGGGGGGACCGATCAGCCCCAGCATTTT
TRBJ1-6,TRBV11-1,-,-,CASSLPGTLFNSPLHF,TGTGCCAGCAGCTTGCCCGGGACTCTTTTTAATTCACCCCTCCACTTT
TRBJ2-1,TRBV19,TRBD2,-,CASRLAGVVTEQFF,TGTGCCAGTCGACTAGCGGGGGTAGTCACTGAGCAGTTCTTC
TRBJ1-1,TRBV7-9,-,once,CASSLALTEAFF,TGTGCCAGCAGCTTAGCCCTTACTGAAGCTTTCTTT
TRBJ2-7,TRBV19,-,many,CASSTPEADYEQYF,TGTGCCAGTAGTACCCCGGAGGCCGACTACGAGCAGTACTTC
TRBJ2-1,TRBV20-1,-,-,CSATPGRNEQFF,TGCAGTGCTACTCCAGGCAGGAATGAGCAGTTCTTC
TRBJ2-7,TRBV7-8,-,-,CASSLAGSPNLYEQYF,TGTGCCAGCAGCTTGGCAGGGTCTCCTAATCTATACGAGCAGTACTTC
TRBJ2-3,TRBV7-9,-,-,CASSRPDSGDTQYF,TGTGCCAGCAGCCGCCCCGACAGCGGCGATACGCAGTATTTT
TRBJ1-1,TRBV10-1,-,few,CATRWGPNTEAFF,TGCGCCACCCGATGGGGGCCGAACACTGAAGCTTTCTTT
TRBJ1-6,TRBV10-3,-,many,CATRENSPLHF,TGTGCCACCAGGGAAAATTCACCCCTCCACTTT
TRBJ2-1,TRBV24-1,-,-,CATSEPMTGAGDEQFF,TGTGCCACCAGTGAGCCCATGACAGGGGCGGGAGATGAGCAGTTCTTC
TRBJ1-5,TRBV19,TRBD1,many,CASTDRGQPQHF,TGTGCCAGTACGGACAGGGGTCAGCCCCAGCATTTT
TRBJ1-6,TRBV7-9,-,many,CASSPTRGSPLHF,TGTGCCAGCAGCCCCACGCGAGGGTCACCCCTCCACTTT
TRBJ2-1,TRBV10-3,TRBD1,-,CASTGQGPFEQFF,TGTGCCAGCACGGGACAGGGGCCCTTTGAGCAGTTCTTC
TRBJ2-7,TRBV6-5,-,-,CASSYGGRYEQYF,TGTGCCAGCAGTTATGGGGGGCGCTACGAGCAGTACTTC
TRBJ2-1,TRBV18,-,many,CASSPRRAGSNEQFF,TGTGCCAGCTCACCAAGGAGGGCCGGCAGCAATGAGCAGTTCTTC
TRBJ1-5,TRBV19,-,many,CASSLRDANQPQHF,TGTGCCAGTAGTCTCCGGGACGCCAATCAGCCCCAGCATTTT
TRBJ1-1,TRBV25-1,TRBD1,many,CASSEPGQTEAFF,TGTGCCAGCAGCGAACCGGGACAGACAGAAGCTTTCTTT
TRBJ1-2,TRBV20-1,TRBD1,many,CSARGDRGDYGYTF,TGCAGTGCTAGGGGGGACAGGGGTGACTATGGCTACACCTTC
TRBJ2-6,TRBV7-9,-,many,CASKIAGANVLTF,TGTGCCAGCAAGATAGCTGGGGCCAACGTCCTGACTTTC
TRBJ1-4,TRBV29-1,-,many,CSARSGEKLFF,TGCAGCGCTAGGTCCGGTGAAAAACTGTTTTTT
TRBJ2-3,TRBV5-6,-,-,CASSSLGTQYF,TGTGCCAGCAGCTCCTTAGGTACGCAGTATTTT
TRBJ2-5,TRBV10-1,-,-,CASSESTAPGSQETQYF,TGCGCCAGCAGTGAGTCTACCGCGCCCGGTAGCCAAGAGACCCAGTACTTC
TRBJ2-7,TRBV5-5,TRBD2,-,CASSLGLAGAEQYF,TGTGCCAGCAGCTTGGGACTAGCGGGAGCCGAGCAGTACTTC
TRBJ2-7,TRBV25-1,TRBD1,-,CASSDLRDRYYEQYF,TGTGCCAGCAGTGACCTCCGGGACAGGTACTACGAGCAGTACTTC
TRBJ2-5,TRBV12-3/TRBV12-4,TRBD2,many,CASSLGRGPPETQYF,TGTGCCAGCAGCCTAGGGAGGGGCCCGCCAGAGACCCAGTACTTC
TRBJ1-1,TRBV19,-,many,CASSIDRAFTEAFF,TGTGCCAGTAGTATAGACAGGGCTTTTACTGAAGCTTTCTTT
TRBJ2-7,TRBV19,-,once,CASRARSSYEQYF,TGTGCCAGTAGAGCAAGGAGCTCCTACGAGCAGTACTTC
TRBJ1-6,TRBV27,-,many,CASSPGWNSPLHF,TGTGCCAGCAGTCCTGGTTGGAATTCACCCCTCCACTTT
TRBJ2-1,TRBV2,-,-,CASGARRNNEQFF,TGTGCCAGCGGGGCCCGGAGGAACAATGAGCAGTTCTTC
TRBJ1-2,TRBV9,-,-,CASSVGGAGNYGYTF,TGTGCCAGCAGCGTGGGAGGGGCCGGTAACTATGGCTACACCTTC
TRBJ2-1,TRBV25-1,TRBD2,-,CASQGGGYYNEQFF,TGTGCCAGCCAGGGCGGGGGGTACTACAATGAGCAGTTCTTC
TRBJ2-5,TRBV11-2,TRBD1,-,CASSRATGVQETQYF,TGTGCCAGCAGCCGGGCTACAGGGGTCCAAGAGACCCAGTACTTC
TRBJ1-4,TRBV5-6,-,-,CASSFRQTNEKLFF,TGTGCCAGCAGCTTTAGACAGACGAATGAAAAACTGTTTTTT
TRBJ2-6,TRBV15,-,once,CATSSGAGANVLTF,TGTGCCACCAGTTCAGGGGCTGGGGCCAACGTCCTGACTTTC
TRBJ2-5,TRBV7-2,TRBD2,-,CASSRIGTSLRETQYF,TGTGCCAGCAGCCGTATCGGGACTAGCCTCCGAGAGACCCAGTACTTC
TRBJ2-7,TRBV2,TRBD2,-,CASSVAGVPYEQYF,TGTGCCAGCAGTGTAGCGGGGGTACCCTACGAGCAGTACTTC
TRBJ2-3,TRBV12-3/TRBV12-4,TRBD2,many,CASSFGTSGGGDTQYF,TGTGCCAGCAGTTTCGGGACTAGCGGGGGGGGAGATACGCAGTATTTT